This T cell receptor (beta chain) was captured by sequencing in a study of Graves' ophthalmopathy and Graves' hyperthyroidism. Findings and limits, study-wide: Using 13 signatures, a model distinguished ophthalmopathy from stable hyperthyroidism, reaching around 85% sensitivity and 70% to 83% specificity. Also, most clonotypes expanded in the thyroid above 0.001 frequency appeared in blood.

CDR1 is SQVTM, CDR2 ANQGSEA, per germline. The CDR3 covers 13 residues. As concerns this clonotype: Its antigen is still unknown.

Amplified TCR beta CDR3 regions were obtained using RNA transcripts as template. Investigators did first-round RT-PCR with HTBI primers, then second-round multiplex PCR. TCRdb re-derived calls from the multiplex PCR reads in MiXCR, one entry per CDR3 protein. Here the sample spans 740,000 or so distinct CDR3 sequences, around 40% being singletons. This receptor was obtained from an adult man with Graves' ophthalmopathy. Material for sequencing was peripheral blood. The chain links TRBV29-1 to TRBJ1-2, with 7 positions matching TRBD1. CDR3 in DNA: TGCAGTGAGTCAGACAGGGCCAACTATGGCTACACCTTC. It encodes CSESDRANYGYTF.